Listed below are T cell receptor beta chains from one sample, sequenced in a study of shared clonotypes between healthy human individuals. The assay was immunoSEQ multiplex PCR, and TCRdb's table has in-frame clones only and misses some. The sample includes hundreds of thousands of clones, more than 95% of them seen just once. Material for sequencing was naive CD4+ T cells sorted from blood. The receptor set was obtained from a woman in her thirties in good health. The conserved cysteine and the conserved F or W are not part of the CDR3 here. The order of the fields is CDR3 protein, J gene, V gene.

ASSSGLYNEQF	TRBJ2-1	TRBV28
ASSRDTSNYGYT	TRBJ1-2	TRBV18
ASSSLAGVVGELF	TRBJ2-2	TRBV7-9
ASSLAQSSYEQY	TRBJ2-7	TRBV5-1
ASSLRLAAAEQY	TRBJ2-7	TRBV27
ASSIRAGVLYEQY	TRBJ2-7	TRBV19
ASSSAGLVTDTQY	TRBJ2-3	TRBV7-3
ASSLDSDTQY	TRBJ2-3	TRBV7-3
ASSLGGISYNEQF	TRBJ2-1	TRBV5-8
ASSYSGTVQPQH	TRBJ1-5	TRBV6-6
ASSWPGVAGGGEQF	TRBJ2-1	TRBV28
SVEISRNEKLF	TRBJ1-4	TRBV29-1
ASSDLGGGQPQH	TRBJ1-5	TRBV6-1
ASSEETGSGLGGYT	TRBJ1-2	TRBV6-1
ASSPRGRQALH	TRBJ1-6	TRBV6-5
ATSRGNSYEQY	TRBJ2-7	TRBV15
ASSSTGRENQPQH	TRBJ1-5	TRBV6-1
ASRYRDRGQYEQY	TRBJ2-7	TRBV5-1
ASSWEGGYT	TRBJ1-2	TRBV5-1
ASSPIISSGRAAEQY	TRBJ2-7	TRBV9
ASRPLQGKADTQY	TRBJ2-3	TRBV27
ASSERRTHSYNEQF	TRBJ2-1	TRBV6-1
SVRRAGLAGGPINEQF	TRBJ2-1	TRBV29-1
ASSTSGPTSYEQY	TRBJ2-7	TRBV27
ASSLSLAGDVLEQY	TRBJ2-7	TRBV5-1
ASRQITEAF	TRBJ1-1	TRBV28
ASRSGQAPYEQY	TRBJ2-7	TRBV5-1